The entry below describes one T cell receptor (beta chain). Its antigen is still unknown. These data belong to a study of cytomegalovirus exposure and HLA in healthy donors. Notes on the study in general: Most TCR sequences were rare, but some public TCRs occurred in many donors. It was around 160 TCR beta chains that were listed as cytomegalovirus-associated.

In the PCR, 60 Vbeta and 13 Jbeta primers were used. TCRdb's copy holds only in-frame clones and misses some; the assay was immunoSEQ multiplex PCR. The table has over 150,000 clones, approximately 80% seen once. Sequencing was done on a sample of PBMCs. This clonotype was obtained from a male donor in good health and CMV-seronegative.

CDR3 DNA: TGTGCCAGCCAGCCGGACAGGGGCCCCAATGAGCAGTTCTTC. It encodes CASQPDRGPNEQFF. The V gene is TRBV6-1, the J gene TRBJ2-1, with 9 bases identical to TRBD1. The CDR3 is made up of 14 amino acids. Germline V CDR1 and CDR2: MNHNS, SASEGT. The trim removed 8 bases at V and 6 bases at J, leaving 8 bases unmatched.